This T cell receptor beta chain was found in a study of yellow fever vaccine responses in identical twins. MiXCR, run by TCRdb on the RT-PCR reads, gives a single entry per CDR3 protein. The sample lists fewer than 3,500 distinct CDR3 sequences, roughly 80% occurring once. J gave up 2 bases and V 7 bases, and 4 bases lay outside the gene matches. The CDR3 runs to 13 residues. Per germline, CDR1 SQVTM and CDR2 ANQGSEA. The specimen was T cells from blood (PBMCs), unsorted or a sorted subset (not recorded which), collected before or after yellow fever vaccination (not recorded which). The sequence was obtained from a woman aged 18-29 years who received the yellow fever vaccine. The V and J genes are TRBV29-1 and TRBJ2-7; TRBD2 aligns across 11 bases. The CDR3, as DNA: TGCAGCGCTCTACTAGCGGGAGCCTACGAGCAGTACTTC. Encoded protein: CSALLAGAYEQYF.